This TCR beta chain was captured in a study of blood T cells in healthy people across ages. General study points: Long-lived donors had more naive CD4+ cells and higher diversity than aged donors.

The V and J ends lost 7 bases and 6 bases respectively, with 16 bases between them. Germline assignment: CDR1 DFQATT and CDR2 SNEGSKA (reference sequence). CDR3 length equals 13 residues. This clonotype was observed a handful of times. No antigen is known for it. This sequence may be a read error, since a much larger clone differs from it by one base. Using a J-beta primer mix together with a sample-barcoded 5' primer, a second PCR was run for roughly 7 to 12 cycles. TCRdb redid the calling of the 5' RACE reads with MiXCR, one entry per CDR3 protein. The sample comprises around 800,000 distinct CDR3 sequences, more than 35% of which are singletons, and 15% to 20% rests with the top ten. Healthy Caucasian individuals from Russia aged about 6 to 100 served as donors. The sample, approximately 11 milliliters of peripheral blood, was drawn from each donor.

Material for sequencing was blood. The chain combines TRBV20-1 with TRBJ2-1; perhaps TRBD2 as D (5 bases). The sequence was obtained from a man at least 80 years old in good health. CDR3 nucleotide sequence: TGCAGTGGGATGGTGGGAGTAGGCAATGAGCAGTTCTTC. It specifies CSGMVGVGNEQFF.